This is a list of T cell receptor beta chains from one sample in a study of cytomegalovirus exposure and HLA in healthy donors. Sequencing used immunoSEQ multiplex PCR; TCRdb keeps in-frame clones, though not all of them. Among 150,000 to 200,000 clones listed, approximately 81% were seen once. Sequencing input: PBMCs. These receptors came from a woman aged 18-29 years in good health and CMV-seropositive. Both conserved end residues are part of each CDR3.

j_call	v_call	cdr3_aa
TRBJ1-2	TRBV7-9	CSSSLDYASSGYGYTF
TRBJ2-3	TRBV11-2	CASSLPPVDTQYF
TRBJ2-1	TRBV11-3	CAIKQGGTGEQFF
TRBJ1-5	TRBV6-1	CASSEGTGAWQPQHF
TRBJ1-1	TRBV30	CAWSLGGGLPEAFF
TRBJ2-4	TRBV28	CASSPGTGANSQYF
TRBJ2-5	TRBV7-6	CASSLGAGKETQYF
TRBJ1-2	TRBV7-3	CASSFGGGYGYTF
TRBJ2-5	TRBV19	CASSQGGGGQETQYF
TRBJ2-3	TRBV6-1	CASSESGGFTDTQYF
TRBJ1-2	TRBV4-1	CASRPQGARGYTF